This note documents a single T cell receptor (beta chain) sequence. Assay: immunoSEQ multiplex PCR; the TCRdb copy retains only in-frame clones and omits some. The sample has around 30,000 clones; about 85% are singletons. The CDR3 length is 18 residues. J lost 0 bases, V lost 6 bases, and 10 bases had no gene match. In germline, CDR1 is WSHSY, CDR2 SAAADI. The sample originates from a study of graft-versus-host responses after intestinal transplantation. Study at large: Uniformly, recipients were administered anti-thymocyte globulin induction with subsequent tacrolimus and steroids for around three years.

This clonotype was obtained from a human patient who received an intestinal transplant, so some T cells may come from the graft donor. This sample comprised PBMCs, obtained approximately 460 days after intestinal transplantation. The V gene is TRBV10-2, the J gene TRBJ1-6, with TRBD1 matching over 8 bases. The CDR3 region has the DNA TGCGCCAGCAGGATCGGACAGGGCCCCAGCTCCTATAATTCACCCCTCCACTTT. As protein: CASRIGQGPSSYNSPLHF.